The 25 T cell receptor beta chains below were found in one sample sequenced in a study of CD8 T cells in ankylosing spondylitis. Study outcomes and limitations: Among TCR beta sequences, a motif of several highly homologous variants appeared characteristic of ankylosing spondylitis blood.

Their specific antigens are unknown. From the 5' RACE reads, TCRdb called clonotypes with MiXCR, one entry per CDR3 protein. In the table there are under 550,000 distinct CDR3 sequences, roughly 25% of which are singletons. Sequencing was carried out using blood, either unsorted or a sorted T cell fraction (not recorded which). Receptors were obtained from a male donor with ankylosing spondylitis.

The chain joins TRBV7-9 to TRBJ2-7; 8 bases fit TRBD2. There are 14 residues in the CDR3. Germline-derived CDR1 and CDR2 are SEHNR and FQNEAQ (reference sequence). V lost 5 bases, J lost 8 bases, and 11 bases stayed unmatched. Here the CDR3 reads CASSPGGLVSKQYV. The CDR3 coding sequence is TGTGCCAGCAGCCCCGGGGGACTAGTGTCTAAGCAGTACGTC.

CDR3 in amino acids: CASSPGLAGGLAKNIQYF. CDR3 nucleotides: TGCGCCAGCAGCCCCGGACTAGCGGGAGGTCTGGCCAAAAACATTCAGTACTTC. The rearrangement joins TRBV5-1 to TRBJ2-4; 14 bases are a match to TRBD2. V shed 4 bases, J shed 1 base, and the junction held 7 bases outside the gene matches. Germline V gene data show CDR1 as SGHRS and CDR2 as YFSETQ. This CDR3 region has 18 residues.

V usage is TRBV20-1 and J usage is TRBJ1-5; D is undetermined. In germline, CDR1 is DFQATT, CDR2 SNEGSKA (reference sequence). This CDR3 has 16 residues. Trimming removed 1 base at V and 4 bases at J, with 17 bases between. In nucleotides, the CDR3 is TGCAGTGCTAGAGGGGGTTCGACTGTTTTGAATCAGCCCCAGCATTTT. It encodes CSARGGSTVLNQPQHF.

V gene TRBV6-1 combines with J gene TRBJ2-5; tentatively, D is TRBD2 (5 bases). The CDR3 sequence is 13 residues long. Germline lookup yields CDR1 MNHNS and CDR2 SASEGT. V gave up 3 bases and J gave up 1 base, with 6 bases separating them. CDR3 amino acids: CASSDTSQETQYF. The CDR3 nucleotides are TGTGCCAGCAGTGATACTAGCCAAGAGACCCAGTACTTC.

The chain has TRBV7-9 and TRBJ2-7, with D uncertain. The CDR3 length is 14 residues. V lost 0 bases to trimming and J lost 6 bases, with 12 bases between them. Germline CDR1 SEHNR, CDR2 FQNEAQ (reference sequence). CDR3 region: CASSLARDEIEQYF. CDR3 coding DNA: TGTGCCAGCAGCTTAGCGCGAGACGAGATCGAGCAGTACTTC.

J is TRBJ1-1 and V is TRBV12-3 or TRBV12-4; 9 bases are shared with TRBD1. Germline trimming cut 6 bases from V and 5 bases from J; bases unmatched to any gene: 7. CDR3 length equals 14 residues. Here the CDR3 reads CASSTGTGYTEAFF. The CDR3 nucleotides read TGTGCCAGCAGCACCGGGACAGGGTATACTGAAGCTTTCTTT.

This sequence joins TRBV20-1 and TRBJ1-2; D unresolved. CDR1 is DFQATT, CDR2 SNEGSKA, per germline (reference sequence). V lost 3 bases and J lost 6, with 11 bases in between. This CDR3 has 12 amino acids. CDR3: CSASSGPDGYTF. CDR3 in DNA: TGCAGTGCTAGTTCTGGCCCGGATGGCTACACCTTC.

This chain connects TRBV12-3 or TRBV12-4 to TRBJ1-4; 9 bases agree with TRBD1. The trim removed 4 bases at V and 7 bases at J, leaving 7 bases unmatched. This CDR3 is built from 15 residues. The CDR3 DNA is TGTGCCAGCAGTTCCCACAGGGGGCGCCGTGAAAAACTGTTTTTT. Translated, it gives CASSSHRGRREKLFF.

The V gene is TRBV11-3, the J gene TRBJ1-2, with D maybe TRBD1 (6 bases). Looked up from germline, CDR1 is SGHNT and CDR2 is YENEEA. V dropped 1 base and J dropped 2 bases, with 11 bases sitting between them. This CDR3 spans 15 amino acids. CDR3 sequence reads: CASSLGLDSNYGYTF. CDR3 in DNA: TGTGCCAGCAGCTTAGGCCTGGACAGCAACTATGGCTACACCTTC.

In its sample, this clonotype was seen a few times. The rearrangement links TRBV10-3 to TRBJ2-5, with 7 positions matching TRBD1. The CDR3 is made up of 14 amino acids. Unmatched junction bases numbered 12, after V lost 10 bases and J lost 4 bases. CDR1 and CDR2 from the germline V gene are ENHRY and SYGVKD. CDR3 in amino acids: CATTTGNNGETQYF. The DNA for the CDR3 is TGTGCCACTACGACAGGGAATAACGGAGAGACCCAGTACTTC.

This clonotype was detected only a few times. The V and J genes are TRBV5-1 and TRBJ2-7, with TRBD1 matching over 8 bases. Losses at the gene ends were 3 bases for V and 0 bases for J; bases not matched to a gene: 2. Germline CDR1 is SGHRS and CDR2 is YFSETQ. This CDR3 is 14 amino acids long. In nucleotides, the CDR3 is TGCGCCAGCAGCTGGACAGGGACCTCCTACGAGCAGTACTTC. Encoded protein: CASSWTGTSYEQYF. Based on the CDR3 plus reference TRBV5-1 and TRBJ2-7, the full variable domain is KAGVTQTPRYLIKTRGQQVTLSCSPISGHRSVSWYQQTPGQGLQFLFEYFSETQRNKGNFPGRFSGRQFSNSRSEMNVSTLELGDSALYLCASSWTGTSYEQYFGPGTRLTVT.

This clonotype was seen only a few times. The chain has TRBV20-1 and TRBJ2-5, with TRBD2 identical over 8 bases. The CDR3 runs to 15 residues. The germline V gene has CDR1 DFQATT and CDR2 SNEGSKA (reference sequence). The V segment lost 6 bases and the J segment 1 base; nucleotides outside the gene matches: 10. CDR3 DNA: TGCAGTGCCGCCGGGGGGGAGGTCGGCCAAGAGACCCAGTACTTC. Encoded protein: CSAAGGEVGQETQYF.

This sequence joins TRBV10-2 and TRBJ2-5, with D possibly called TRBD1 or TRBD2 (5 bases each). Trimming removed 4 bases at V and 3 bases at J, with 12 bases between. This CDR3 is built from 14 residues. Germline V CDR1 and CDR2: WSHSY, SAAADI. The CDR3 bases are TGCGCCAGCAGTGGAACACGAGGGGAAGAGACCCAGTACTTC. Translation gives CASSGTRGEETQYF.

This chain links TRBV18 with TRBJ1-2; 7 nucleotides match TRBD1. Germline trimming cut 2 bases from V and 4 bases from J; bases unmatched to any gene: 4. Germline V lookup: CDR1 KGHSH, CDR2 LQKENI. The CDR3 covers 14 residues. This CDR3 is CASSPEGQVYGYTF. The CDR3 DNA follows: TGTGCCAGCTCACCAGAAGGACAGGTCTATGGCTACACCTTC.

The chain links TRBV12-3 or TRBV12-4 to TRBJ2-1; D not resolved. Between the trimmed V and J ends, which lost 2 bases and 2 bases, there was a span of 7 bases. The CDR3 extends over 14 amino acids. The CDR3 region is CASSLTTAYNEQFF. The DNA of the CDR3 is TGTGCCAGCAGTTTAACGACGGCCTACAATGAGCAGTTCTTC.

The chain links TRBV10-3 to TRBJ2-1; D may be TRBD1 or TRBD2 (5 bases each). This CDR3 comprises 16 residues. V was trimmed by 0 bases and J by 0 bases, leaving 9 bases between them. Germline CDR1 and CDR2: ENHRY and SYGVKD. The CDR3 sequence: CAISESGPTSYNEQFF. CDR3 bases: TGTGCCATCAGTGAGTCGGGACCGACCTCCTACAATGAGCAGTTCTTC.

The rearrangement links TRBV11-2 to TRBJ2-7; TRBD1 is a possible D gene (5 bases). Germline V gene lookup returns CDR1 SGHAT and CDR2 FQNNGV. Trimming shortened V by 1 base and J by 9 bases, and 16 bases separated the two germline ends. The CDR3 has 14 amino acids. CDR3 sequence reads: CASSLGGRVSRQYV. The CDR3 DNA follows: TGTGCCAGCAGCTTAGGGGGCAGGGTGAGTAGGCAGTACGTC.

This clonotype was found many times. This chain connects TRBV5-1 to TRBJ2-2; D unresolved. Trimming stripped 0 bases from V and 5 bases from J, with 11 bases between. There are 15 residues in the CDR3. From germline, CDR1 is SGHRS and CDR2 YFSETQ. The DNA of the CDR3 is TGCGCCAGCAGCTTGGAACTCGGAGCTACCGGGGAGCTGTTTTTT. It encodes CASSLELGATGELFF.

This chain connects TRBV20-1 to TRBJ2-3; D call uncertain. Trimming stripped 3 bases from V and 3 bases from J, with 4 bases between. CDR1 and CDR2 (germline): DFQATT, SNEGSKA (reference sequence). This CDR3 contains 11 residues. This CDR3 is CSASQTDTQYF. DNA for the CDR3: TGCAGTGCTAGCCAGACAGATACGCAGTATTTT.

The chain couples TRBV20-1 to TRBJ2-5; 11 positions match TRBD2. CDR3 size: 16 residues. Germline-derived CDR1 and CDR2 are DFQATT and SNEGSKA (reference sequence). In nucleotides, the CDR3 is TGCAGCCCCCGCGGTAGCGGGAGGGAGACAGGGGAGACCCAGTACTTC. It specifies CSPRGSGRETGETQYF.

This rearrangement joins TRBV20-1 to TRBJ1-5; perhaps TRBD1 as D (6 bases). The V end was cut by 1 base, the J end by 2 bases, with 12 bases between. CDR1 and CDR2 (germline): DFQATT, SNEGSKA (reference sequence). The CDR3 spans 15 residues. DNA for the CDR3: TGCAGTGCTAGAGGGTTCCCAGGGGGCAATCAGCCCCAGCATTTT. Translating it yields CSARGFPGGNQPQHF.

V gene TRBV7-8 combines with J gene TRBJ2-1; D call uncertain. Germline V CDR1 and CDR2: SGHVS, FQNEAQ. The CDR3 sequence is 16 residues long. With 4 bases removed from V and 0 bases from J, the gap between germline ends came to 13 bases. The chain's CDR3 is CASSSQRVGSYNEQFF. The CDR3 bases are TGTGCCAGCAGCTCCCAGCGCGTGGGCTCCTACAATGAGCAGTTCTTC.

The chain joins TRBV20-1 to TRBJ1-4; D is undetermined. The CDR3 is 13 amino acids. V lost 2 bases and J lost 8, with 12 bases in between. Germline CDR1 and CDR2: DFQATT and SNEGSKA (reference sequence). The CDR3 spells CSARMAQREKLFF. The CDR3 DNA sequence: TGCAGTGCTAGAATGGCCCAGAGGGAAAAACTGTTTTTT.

This clonotype has just a few counts. The V and J genes are TRBV16 and TRBJ1-6, with D hard to call. Germline-derived CDR1 and CDR2 are KGHSY and FQNENV. Trimming pared 2 bases from V and 3 bases from J, leaving 14 bases between. CDR3 length: 17 residues. The CDR3 loop is CASSQRQARIYNSPLHF. In nucleotides, the CDR3 is TGTGCCAGCAGCCAACGGCAGGCCCGAATCTATAATTCACCCCTCCACTTT.

The V gene is TRBV5-1, the J gene TRBJ2-7; 14 bases agree with TRBD2. The CDR3 loop spans 18 amino acids. Trimming cost V 4 bases and J 3 bases; bases outside gene matches: 12. Germline V gene data show CDR1 as SGHRS and CDR2 as YFSETQ. The chain's CDR3 is CASSVSGTSGSLVYEQYF. The CDR3 region has the DNA TGCGCCAGCAGCGTATCCGGGACTAGCGGGAGTCTAGTCTACGAGCAGTACTTC.